These 25 T cell receptor beta chains share one sample of origin, sequenced in a study of identical twins. TCRdb independently ran MiXCR on the 5' RACE reads; one entry per CDR3 protein. This sample has about 570,000 distinct CDR3 sequences; 9.6% occur once, and the top ten carry around 3.1%. The same sample was also used in a study of yellow fever vaccine responses in identical twins.

The sample comprised PBMCs. The receptors stem from a woman between 18 and 29 years old in good health.

The chain employs TRBV9 and TRBJ2-1; D is perhaps TRBD2 (6 bases). Germline V lookup: CDR1 SGDLS, CDR2 YYNGEE. Trimming stripped 1 base from V and 0 bases from J, with 17 bases between. This CDR3 spans 18 amino acids. The CDR3 coding sequence is TGTGCCAGCAGCGTACTAGCGTTCCCAGGTAGCTCCTACAATGAGCAGTTCTTC. It codes for CASSVLAFPGSSYNEQFF.

This clonotype was seen a few times. This chain links TRBV7-2 with TRBJ1-6; D unresolved. Germline V gives CDR1 SGHTA, CDR2 FQGNSA. V gave up 3 bases and J gave up 9 bases, with 21 bases separating them. The CDR3 is made up of 17 amino acids. The CDR3 nucleotides are TGTGCCAGCAGCTTTAGGCAGTTCCCTGGAGTTGGTTCACCCCTCCACTTT. Its translation is CASSFRQFPGVGSPLHF.

This clonotype was counted at least ten times. The chain is built from TRBV12-3 or TRBV12-4 and TRBJ2-7; possibly TRBD2 for D (6 bases). The CDR3 is 13 residues long. Trimming shortened V by 8 bases and J by 7 bases, and 18 bases separated the two germline ends. CDR3 DNA: TGTGCCAGCGGAGGGACTCCGCTAGTTGAGCAGTACTTC. As protein: CASGGTPLVEQYF.

The chain employs TRBV28 and TRBJ2-7; D is uncertain. The CDR3 spans 16 residues. V was trimmed by 3 bases and J by 0 bases, leaving 15 bases between them. Germline assignment: CDR1 MDHEN and CDR2 SYDVKM. The CDR3 sequence: CASSFAPRDSSYEQYF. The CDR3 nucleotides read TGTGCCAGCAGTTTCGCTCCCCGTGATAGCTCCTACGAGCAGTACTTC. The variable domain in full, completed from reference TRBV28 and TRBJ2-7, reads DVKVTQSSRYLVKRTGEKVFLECVQDMDHENMFWYRQDPGLGLRLIYFSYDVKMKEKGDIPEGYSVSREKKERFSLILESASTNQTSMYLCASSFAPRDSSYEQYFGPGTRLTVT.

This clonotype was observed at least ten times. The chain links TRBV12-3 or TRBV12-4 to TRBJ1-5; the D is unclear. The CDR3 contains 13 residues. Trimming took 1 base from V and 9 from J, leaving 10 bases between them. The CDR3 coding sequence is TGTGCCAGCAGTTTAGATTCCGTGGCGCCCCAGCATTTT. Its protein product is CASSLDSVAPQHF.

This chain joins TRBV7-9 and TRBJ2-1; TRBD1 agrees at 10 bases. J lost 7 bases, V lost 4 bases, and 7 bases had no gene match. In germline, CDR1 is SEHNR, CDR2 FQNEAQ (reference sequence). The CDR3 has 15 amino acids. The CDR3 DNA reads as TGTGCCAGCAGCTATGGGACAGGGGTGGGGAATGAGCAGTTCTTC. Residues: CASSYGTGVGNEQFF.

This clonotype was seen a few times. The chain joins TRBV20-1 to TRBJ2-1, with 11 bases lining up with TRBD2. V lost 6 bases, J lost 9 bases, and 10 bases stayed unmatched. This CDR3 has 14 residues. Germline V CDR1 and CDR2: DFQATT, SNEGSKA (reference sequence). CDR3 sequence: CSASLAGAVFEQFF. In DNA form, the CDR3 reads TGCAGTGCATCACTAGCGGGAGCTGTATTTGAGCAGTTCTTC.

In this sample, this clonotype turned up many times. This chain connects TRBV7-9 to TRBJ1-4, with 7 bases lining up with TRBD1. J was trimmed by 1 base and V by 6 bases; bases with no gene match: 8. The CDR3 has 16 amino acids. From germline, CDR1 is SEHNR and CDR2 FQNEAQ (reference sequence). CDR3 nucleotides: TGTGCCAGCAGAAATGACAGGGACGGAACTAATGAAAAACTGTTTTTT. Amino acid sequence: CASRNDRDGTNEKLFF.

This clonotype appeared a few times. CDR3 sequence reads: CSAHRGRASYEQYF. The CDR3 DNA sequence: TGCAGTGCTCACAGGGGCAGGGCTTCCTACGAGCAGTACTTC. The chain combines TRBV20-1 with TRBJ2-7; 7 positions match TRBD1. Trimming at V came to 5 bases and at J to 1 base, leaving 8 bases not matched to a gene. Germline CDR1 is DFQATT and CDR2 is SNEGSKA (reference sequence). The CDR3 is made up of 14 amino acids.

This clonotype was recorded once. The rearrangement links TRBV23-1 to TRBJ2-7; a weak D match, TRBD1 (6 bases). TRBV23-1 is annotated as an ORF whose role is uncertain. Deletions cut 0 bases from V and 3 bases from J, with 36 bases between. The CDR3 extends over 23 amino acids. CDR3 residues: CASSQSGTPGGWLGSALSYEQYF. CDR3 nucleotides: TGCGCCAGCAGTCAATCGGGGACACCTGGGGGTTGGCTAGGAAGTGCCCTAAGCTACGAGCAGTACTTC.

This clonotype was counted between two and nine times. The chain is built from TRBV7-2 and TRBJ2-1, with a tentative D call TRBD2 (7 bases). Germline V gene data show CDR1 as SGHTA and CDR2 as FQGNSA. The CDR3 covers 17 residues. Between the trimmed V and J ends, which lost 5 bases and 7 bases, there was a span of 24 bases. CDR3 amino acids: CASSPTFRGGLRNEQFF. The CDR3 region has the DNA TGTGCCAGCAGCCCAACCTTTAGGGGGGGGCTGAGGAATGAGCAGTTCTTC.

This clonotype was counted between two and nine times. CDR3 protein: CSASQGPEQPQHF. The CDR3 region has the DNA TGCAGTGCCTCACAGGGACCGGAGCAGCCCCAGCATTTT. The chain combines TRBV20-1 with TRBJ1-5; perhaps TRBD1 as D (6 bases). V lost 6 bases and J 7 bases, leaving 16 bases between the germline ends. This CDR3 has 13 residues. The V gene's germline CDR1 is DFQATT and CDR2 SNEGSKA (reference sequence).

This clonotype was seen more than once but under ten times. This chain uses TRBV6-5 with TRBJ2-1, with 7 bases that match TRBD2. J gave up 6 bases and V 2 bases, and 4 bases lay outside the gene matches. The CDR3 runs 14 residues. Germline values: CDR1 MNHEY, CDR2 SVGAGI. CDR3: CASSYGGGPNEQFF. As DNA, the CDR3 is TGTGCCAGCAGTTACGGGGGGGGTCCCAATGAGCAGTTCTTC.

This clonotype was seen repeatedly, ten times or more. V is TRBV25-1 and J is TRBJ1-1; D is possibly TRBD1 (6 bases). The CDR3 is 12 amino acids. The germline V and J ends were trimmed by 7 bases and 5 bases, with 11 bases remaining between them. CDR1 and CDR2 from the germline V gene are MGHDK and SYGVNS. CDR3 nucleotide sequence: TGTGCCAGCAATGAGGGGGGGACTGAAGCTTTCTTT. Translated, it gives CASNEGGTEAFF.

The table lists this clonotype with a few counts. The V call is TRBV29-1, the J call TRBJ2-7, with TRBD2 matching over 13 bases. Trimming at V came to 6 bases and at J to 3 bases, leaving 5 bases not matched to a gene. The germline CDR1 and CDR2 sequences are SQVTM and ANQGSEA. CDR3 length: 14 residues. The CDR3 DNA follows: TGCAGCGTGTTGGGACTAGCGGGGTACTACGAGCAGTACTTC. This translates into CSVLGLAGYYEQYF.

This clonotype was seen a few times. The rearrangement joins TRBV5-1 to TRBJ2-5, with D uncertain. The CDR3 sequence is 13 residues long. V dropped 2 bases and J dropped 3 bases, with 8 bases sitting between them. CDR1 is SGHRS, CDR2 YFSETQ, per germline. For the CDR3, the DNA is TGCGCCAGCAGCTTTGGGTGGGAAGAGACCCAGTACTTC. Its translation: CASSFGWEETQYF.

There are many counts of this clonotype. J is TRBJ2-1 and V is TRBV4-2, with 11 bases lining up with TRBD2. Looked up from germline, CDR1 is LGHNA and CDR2 is YNFKEQ. The J segment lost 6 bases and the V segment lost 5 bases, leaving 12 bases of the junction unmatched. This CDR3 is built from 17 residues. The CDR3 DNA reads as TGTGCCAGCAGCTTAACTAGCGGGAGTAAGGTAGGCAATGAGCAGTTCTTC. Its protein is CASSLTSGSKVGNEQFF.

This clonotype came up many times. The gene calls are TRBV7-2 and TRBJ1-1; no firm D call. Deletions cut 2 bases from V and 6 bases from J, with 16 bases between. The germline CDR1 and CDR2 sequences are SGHTA and FQGNSA. The CDR3 length is 15 residues. CDR3 coding DNA: TGTGCCAGCAGCTTAAGCACGGTGGTGTTTCCTGAAGCTTTCTTT. This codes for CASSLSTVVFPEAFF.

This clonotype showed up just a few times. The chain is built from TRBV9 and TRBJ2-5; TRBD1 matches 8 bases. Per the germline V gene, CDR1 is SGDLS and CDR2 is YYNGEE. This CDR3 has 16 amino acids. J was trimmed by 5 bases and V by 3 bases; bases with no gene match: 12. The CDR3 sequence is CASSAGHQGAIETQYF. CDR3 sequence (DNA): TGTGCCAGCAGCGCCGGACACCAGGGGGCTATCGAGACCCAGTACTTC.

This clonotype has a handful of counts. This sequence joins TRBV7-9 and TRBJ2-7; tentative D call: TRBD2 (6 bases). This CDR3 contains 12 residues. Per germline, CDR1 SEHNR and CDR2 FQNEAQ (reference sequence). V was trimmed by 3 bases and J by 7 bases, leaving 10 bases between them. The CDR3 DNA reads as TGTGCCAGCAGCTTGGAGGGTGAGGAGCAGTACTTC. This translates into CASSLEGEEQYF.

This clonotype has at least ten counts. The chain is built from TRBV7-9 and TRBJ2-7, with 9 bases aligning to TRBD2. After removal of 1 base from V and 7 bases from J, the junction contained 8 bases not matched to a gene. The CDR3 has 15 residues. In germline, CDR1 is SEHNR, CDR2 FQNEAQ (reference sequence). CDR3 amino acids: CASSLVLSGSNEQYF. The CDR3 DNA follows: TGTGCCAGCAGCTTAGTTCTTAGCGGGAGTAATGAGCAGTACTTC. The variable domain in full, with the rest retrieved from reference TRBV7-9 and TRBJ2-7, is DTGVSQNPRHKITKRGQNVTFRCDPISEHNRLYWYRQTLGQGPEFLTYFQNEAQLEKSRLLSDRFSAERPKGSFSTLEIQRTEQGDSAMYLCASSLVLSGSNEQYFGPGTRLTVT.

There are a few counts of this clonotype. Written as DNA, the CDR3 is TGCAGCGTCAGGACTAGCGGGAAATACGAGCAGTACTTC. Its protein is CSVRTSGKYEQYF. The chain employs TRBV29-1 and TRBJ2-7; TRBD2 matches 12 bases. CDR1 is SQVTM and CDR2 is ANQGSEA in the germline V gene. The CDR3 covers 13 residues. Trimming took 6 bases from V and 4 from J; bases not matched to a gene: 4.

V and J are TRBV9 and TRBJ2-1; D is perhaps TRBD2 (6 bases). With 4 bases removed from V and 1 base from J, the gap between germline ends came to 15 bases. The CDR3 totals 16 residues. Germline loops: CDR1 SGDLS, CDR2 YYNGEE. Written as DNA, the CDR3 is TGTGCCAGCAGCACCGGAGGGATCGGGTCCTACAATGAGCAGTTCTTC. The encoded protein is CASSTGGIGSYNEQFF.

This clonotype was observed many times. CDR3 residues: CSVDRVGDTQYF. The CDR3 DNA follows: TGCAGCGTAGACAGGGTTGGAGATACGCAGTATTTT. J is TRBJ2-3 and V is TRBV29-1, with 7 bases identical to TRBD1. Germline V CDR1 and CDR2: SQVTM, ANQGSEA. The ends lost 6 bases at V and 5 bases at J; junction bases unmatched: 5. The CDR3 contains 12 residues.

This clonotype was seen ten or more times. The chain is built from TRBV4-3 and TRBJ1-3; tentative D call: TRBD1 (6 bases). This CDR3 is 14 amino acids long. The germline gives CDR1 LGHNA, CDR2 YSLEER. With 1 base removed from V and 2 bases from J, the gap between germline ends came to 6 bases. The CDR3 region has the DNA TGCGCCAGCAGCCAAGGACAGGCTGGAAACACCATATATTTT. This sequence encodes CASSQGQAGNTIYF.